These 27 T cell receptor beta chains were all obtained from the same sample, sequenced in a study of tissue T cells after allogeneic stem cell transplantation. Profiled with immunoSEQ multiplex PCR; TCRdb holds only in-frame clones, not every one. The sample comprises around 7,500 clones, 50% of which are singletons, and about 12% rests with the top ten. This sample's time point: mouse harvest day 7 after allogeneic transplant. Mouse grafts combined 10^7 T-cell-depleted bone marrow cells with 10^6 splenic CD5+ T cells. Material for sequencing was lymph node tissue. These receptors came from a female BALB/c mouse given C57BL/6 T cells with graft-versus-host disease after an allogeneic hematopoietic cell transplant.

Points on this clone: Mouse names are used for the genes. The CDR3 is cut off 1 residue early in the read; its end comes from the germline J gene. The chain links TRBV26 to TRBJ2-7; D unclear. In germline, CDR1 is KGHPV, CDR2 FQNQEV (reference sequence). The CDR3 is made up of 13 amino acids. Trimming pared 6 bases from V and 0 bases from J, leaving 9 bases between. The covered CDR3 bases are TGTGCCAGCAGGCTTCAAAGCTCCTATGAACAGTAC. Protein sequence: CASRLQSSYEQY. The whole CDR3 reads CASRLQSSYEQYF.

A note on this clone: Gene names are the mouse ones. The read terminates 1 residue ahead of where the CDR3 ends, so the germline J gene completes it. The chain combines TRBV3 with TRBJ2-5, with 7 bases fitting TRBD1. CDR1 and CDR2 (germline): SNHLY, FYNGKV (reference sequence). V trimming: 5 bases; J trimming: 0 bases; junction bases outside the gene matches: 2. The CDR3 has 14 amino acids. CDR3 sequence: CASSQGVNQDTQYF. CDR3 DNA (partial): TGTGCCAGCAGCCAGGGGGTTAACCAAGACACCCAGTAC.

The sample holds one count of this clone. Mouse gene names and germline throughout. CDR3 amino acids: CGAKTGGAQHTQYF. The sequenced CDR3 bases are TGTGGTGCTAAGACTGGGGGGGCGCAGCACACCCAGTAC. The gene calls are TRBV20 and TRBJ2-5; 12 nucleotides align to TRBD2. The read finishes 1 residue shy of the CDR3 end, and the germline J gene is used to complete it. Germline V gene lookup returns CDR1 GFQATS and CDR2 STVNSAI. This CDR3 has 14 residues. The trim removed 4 bases at V and 7 bases at J, leaving 6 bases unmatched.

This clone was detected only a few times. Genes and germline come from the mouse. The sequenced CDR3 bases are TGCACCTGCAGGCGGGGGGGTAGTGCAGAAACGCTGTAT. Its translation: CTCRRGGSAETLY. The entire CDR3 protein reads CTCRRGGSAETLYF. This chain uses TRBV1 with TRBJ2-3; 7 nucleotides match TRBD2. Read sequence stops 1 residue before the CDR3 end, and the germline J gene provides the missing end. In germline, CDR1 is NSQYPW, CDR2 LRSPGD (reference sequence). The ends lost 6 bases at V and 0 bases at J; junction bases unmatched: 3. The CDR3 has 14 residues.

Remarks on this clone: The germline and genes are mouse ones. The observed sequence ends 1 residue before the CDR3 terminus, with the missing tail filled in from the germline J gene. The chain recombines TRBV2 with TRBJ1-5; tentatively, D is TRBD1 (5 bases). Germline V CDR1 and CDR2: LGHNA, YSYQKL. Trimming cost V 0 bases and J 4 bases, with 10 bases left between them. The CDR3 consists of 15 residues. The CDR3 spells CASSQEGGRNQAPLF. The CDR3 DNA, read in part, is TGTGCCAGCAGCCAAGAGGGGGGACGGAACCAGGCTCCGCTT.

Concerning this clone: The gene symbols are mouse symbols. Read coverage stops 1 residue before the CDR3 terminus; the germline J gene supplies the remainder. The J gene is TRBJ2-4, the V gene TRBV3; D unclear. V was pared by 7 bases and J by 0 bases, with 8 bases between. CDR3 length: 13 amino acids. Germline CDR1 SNHLY, CDR2 FYNGKV (reference sequence). CDR3 region: CASTGTSQNTLYF. The covered CDR3 bases are TGTGCCAGCACGGGAACTAGTCAAAACACCTTGTAC.

On this clone itself: The gene names here belong to mouse. The read gets to within 1 residue of the CDR3 end, and the germline J gene fills in the rest. This chain connects TRBV31 to TRBJ2-5; D may be TRBD1 (5 bases). V lost 1 base, J lost 3 bases, and 8 bases lay in between. This CDR3 is built from 13 residues. Germline loops: CDR1 GKSSPN, CDR2 SITVG. The CDR3 bases that were read are TGTGCCTGGAGTCCAGAGGGGCAAGACACCCAGTAC. Encoded protein: CAWSPEGQDTQY. From start to end, the CDR3 is CAWSPEGQDTQYF.

The sample holds a few counts of this clone. The gene names here belong to mouse. The read comes to an end 1 residue before the CDR3 does, leaving the germline J gene to fill in the end. This sequence joins TRBV26 and TRBJ1-3, with D hard to call. The CDR3 is 14 residues long. The V end lost 2 bases, the J end lost 0 bases, and 5 bases lay between the germline ends. CDR1 KGHPV and CDR2 FQNQEV come from the germline V gene (reference sequence). CDR3 bases read: TGTGCCAGCAGTCTGCAGAATTCTGGAAATACGCTCTAT. Translated: CASSLQNSGNTLY. The whole CDR3 protein reads CASSLQNSGNTLYF.

For this clone: Any gene name here is a mouse gene name. This CDR3 is CASSDRDRGPGNTLYF. CDR3 bases read: TGTGCCAGCAGTGATCGGGACAGGGGGCCTGGAAATACGCTCTAT. This chain uses TRBV13-1 with TRBJ1-3; 12 positions agree with TRBD1. The read ends 1 residue early relative to the CDR3; the germline J gene fills the gap. The CDR3 has 16 residues. V was pared by 1 base and J by 2 bases, with 1 base of the junction left unmatched. Germline values: CDR1 NSHNY, CDR2 SYGAGN.

To note about this clone: Germline and genes: mouse. The read ends 1 residue early relative to the CDR3; the germline J gene fills the gap. The genes are TRBV5 and TRBJ2-5; TRBD1 might be the D (6 bases). Germline CDR1 and CDR2: LGHNA and YNLKQL (reference sequence). V lost 4 bases and J lost 0, with 11 bases in between. The CDR3 length is 15 residues. CDR3 residues: CASSPGTINQDTQYF. Partial CDR3 DNA: TGTGCCAGCAGCCCTGGGACAATTAACCAAGACACCCAGTAC.

Remarks on this clone: Germline and genes here are mouse. The read is 1 residue too short to cover the CDR3 end, so that end is filled in from the germline J gene. This chain uses TRBV23 with TRBJ1-4; the table's TRBD1 call for D was not verified on the DNA. This CDR3 is 14 amino acids long. CDR1 and CDR2 from the germline V gene are KGHTA and FQNQQP. CDR3 in amino acids: CSSSHRGTNERLFF. CDR3 DNA (partial): TGCTCCAGCAGTCACAGGGGAACCAACGAAAGATTATTT. Supplemented by reference TRBV23 and TRBJ1-4, the full variable domain reads DAAVTQKPRYLIKMKGQEAEMKCIPEKGHTAVFWYQQKQSKELKFLIYFQNQQPLDQIDMVKERFSAVCPSSSLCSLGIRTCEAEDSALYLCSSSHRGTNERLFFGHGTKLSVL.

Note on this clone: Gene names and germline refer to mouse. The observed sequence ends 1 residue before the CDR3 terminus, with the missing tail filled in from the germline J gene. This sequence joins TRBV26 and TRBJ2-1; D tentatively fits TRBD1 or TRBD2 (6 bases each). Germline V gene sequence: CDR1 KGHPV, CDR2 FQNQEV (reference sequence). Trimming stripped 2 bases from V and 0 bases from J, with 8 bases between. This CDR3 is 15 amino acids long. The CDR3 spells CASSLRGDNYAEQFF. CDR3 DNA, as far as it was read: TGTGCCAGCAGTCTGAGGGGGGATAACTATGCTGAGCAGTTC.

This clone was counted between two and nine times. Gene names follow the mouse nomenclature. The DNA ends 1 residue before the CDR3 does, and the rest of the CDR3 is filled in from the germline J gene. This chain links TRBV12-1 with TRBJ2-7, with 9 bases aligning to TRBD2. Per the germline V gene, CDR1 is SGHSN and CDR2 is HYEKVE. With V trimmed by 0 bases and J by 4 bases, 0 bases remained unmatched. The CDR3 runs to 13 residues. CDR3 DNA, as far as it was read: TGTGCCAGCTCTCTCGACTGGGGGTATGAACAGTAC. Translating gives CASSLDWGYEQY. The full CDR3 protein is CASSLDWGYEQYF.

This clone is medium-sized within its sample. Here the gene names and germline are mouse. The CDR3 is cut off 1 residue early in the read; its end comes from the germline J gene. The V and J genes are TRBV12-2 and TRBJ1-3, with D tentatively TRBD1 (5 bases). V gave up 0 bases and J gave up 1 base, with 6 bases separating them. There are 14 residues in the CDR3. Germline CDR1 reads SGHLS; CDR2 reads HYDKME. CDR3 DNA (partial): TGTGCCAGCTCTCTCGAGGGGTCTGGAAATACGCTCTAT. Its translation: CASSLEGSGNTLY. The entire CDR3 sequence reads CASSLEGSGNTLYF. Full variable domain (remainder filled in from reference TRBV12-2 and TRBJ1-3): NSGVVQSPRYIIKGKGERSILKCIPISGHLSVAWYQQTQGQELKFFIQHYDKMERDKGNLPSRFSVQQFDDYHSEMNMSALELEDSAVYFCASSLEGSGNTLYFGEGSRLIVV.

This clone came up a few times. The gene names here belong to mouse. Read data end 1 residue before the CDR3 end; the end is taken from the germline J gene. The V gene is TRBV26, the J gene TRBJ2-7; D not certain. V gave up 6 bases and J gave up 4 bases, with 7 bases separating them. The CDR3 contains 11 residues. The germline gives CDR1 KGHPV, CDR2 FQNQEV (reference sequence). CDR3 DNA, as far as it was read: TGTGCCAGCAGCCAACAGTATGAACAGTAC. It specifies CASSQQYEQY. The CDR3 in its entirety is CASSQQYEQYF.

Regarding this clone: Genes here carry mouse names. The read ends 1 residue shy of where the CDR3 ends; the end is completed using the germline J gene. The gene calls are TRBV31 and TRBJ2-4; 8 bases are shared with TRBD1. Trimming cost V 1 base and J 1 base; bases outside gene matches: 1. The CDR3 runs 14 residues. Germline V gene lookup returns CDR1 GKSSPN and CDR2 SITVG. Partial CDR3 DNA: TGTGCCTGGAGTCGGGGACAGGGTCAAAACACCTTGTAC. As protein: CAWSRGQGQNTLY. The whole CDR3 sequence reads CAWSRGQGQNTLYF.

This clone showed up just a few times. Germline and genes here are mouse. The read terminates 1 residue ahead of where the CDR3 ends, so the germline J gene completes it. This chain joins TRBV13-3 and TRBJ1-5; no firm D call. The V end lost 0 bases, the J end lost 3 bases, and 1 base lay between the germline ends. The CDR3 consists of 12 residues. In germline, CDR1 is NNHDY, CDR2 SYVADS. CDR3 DNA, as far as it was read: TGTGCCAGCAGTGATGGCAACCAGGCTCCGCTT. The encoded protein is CASSDGNQAPL. The entire CDR3 is CASSDGNQAPLF. Looking up the rest from reference TRBV13-3 and TRBJ1-5 gives the full variable domain: EAAVTQSPRSKVAVTGGKVTLSCHQTNNHDYMYWYRQDTGHGLRLIHYSYVADSTEKGDIPDGYKASRPSQENFSLILELASLSQTAVYFCASSDGNQAPLFGEGTRLSVL.

About this clone: Genes and germline are mouse. The read terminates 1 residue before the CDR3 end, so the remaining end is supplied by the germline J gene. The rearrangement joins TRBV26 to TRBJ2-1; TRBD2 agrees at 11 bases. The germline V gene encodes CDR1 KGHPV and CDR2 FQNQEV (reference sequence). V lost 4 bases to trimming and J lost 7 bases; unmatched junction nucleotides: 3. The CDR3 is made up of 14 amino acids. The CDR3 spells CASSQLGGRAEQFF. CDR3 DNA (partial): TGTGCCAGCAGTCAACTGGGGGGGCGCGCTGAGCAGTTC.

On this clone: The genes and germline here are from mouse. The missing CDR3 end, 1 residue past where the read stops, is filled in from the germline J gene. This specimen includes other DNA sequences encoding the same CDR3. The chain employs TRBV26 and TRBJ2-3, with 8 positions matching TRBD1. V shed 2 bases and J 1 base; nucleotides not matched to a gene: 2. This CDR3 has 15 amino acids. The V gene's germline CDR1 is KGHPV and CDR2 FQNQEV (reference sequence). The CDR3 loop reads CASSLQGAGAETLYF. The DNA read from the CDR3 is TGTGCCAGCAGTCTGCAGGGGGCAGGTGCAGAAACGCTGTAT. The whole variable domain, filled in from reference TRBV26 and TRBJ2-3, reads NSKVIQTPRYLVKGQGQKAKMRCIPEKGHPVVFWYQQNKNNEFKFLINFQNQEVLQQIDMTEKRFSAECPSNSPCSLEIQSSEAGDSALYLCASSLQGAGAETLYFGSGTRLTVL.

This clone was observed a handful of times. Genes and germline are mouse. Read data end 1 residue before the CDR3 end; the end is taken from the germline J gene. This chain uses TRBV26 with TRBJ1-4; tentative D call: TRBD1 (6 bases). Between the trimmed V and J ends, which lost 6 bases and 7 bases, there was a span of 9 bases. The CDR3 is 12 residues long. CDR1 and CDR2 (germline): KGHPV, FQNQEV (reference sequence). CDR3 loop: CASSRDIERLFF. The sequenced CDR3 bases are TGTGCCAGCAGCCGGGACATCGAAAGATTATTT.

By sample share, this clone is medium-sized. Gene names and germline match the mouse. The read gets to within 1 residue of the CDR3 end, and the germline J gene fills in the rest. V usage is TRBV26 and J usage is TRBJ1-3; 8 bases match TRBD1. Germline CDR1 KGHPV, CDR2 FQNQEV (reference sequence). The V and J ends lost 4 bases and 3 bases, in that order; junction bases with no gene match: 2. The CDR3 length is 14 residues. The CDR3 DNA, read in part, is TGTGCCAGCAGTCCGACAGGGGATGGAAATACGCTCTAT. It is translated as CASSPTGDGNTLY. In full, the CDR3 reads CASSPTGDGNTLYF.

This clone turned up a few times. The germline and genes are mouse ones. The read falls 1 residue short of the CDR3 end, and the missing part is taken from the germline J gene. This rearrangement joins TRBV12-2 to TRBJ1-5, with D uncertain. There are 12 residues in the CDR3. The V and J ends lost 4 bases and 0 bases respectively, with 3 bases between them. The V gene's germline CDR1 is SGHLS and CDR2 HYDKME. This chain's CDR3 is CASSSNNQAPLF. The sequenced CDR3 bases are TGTGCCAGCTCCAGTAACAACCAGGCTCCGCTT.

As concerns this clone: Any gene name here is a mouse gene name. The read falls 1 residue short of the CDR3 end, and the missing part is taken from the germline J gene. This sequence joins TRBV26 and TRBJ2-2, with D hard to call. This CDR3 is built from 14 residues. Germline V lookup: CDR1 KGHPV, CDR2 FQNQEV (reference sequence). V was cut by 2 bases and J by 0 bases, with 4 bases left in between. CDR3 residues: CASSLRTNTGQLYF. The part of the CDR3 DNA that was read is TGTGCCAGCAGTCTGCGGACAAACACCGGGCAGCTCTAC.

This clone was counted between two and nine times. The genes and germline here are from mouse. The read ends 1 residue shy of where the CDR3 ends; the end is completed using the germline J gene. The chain has TRBV13-2 and TRBJ1-4, with D perhaps TRBD1 (5 bases). Germline V gives CDR1 NNHNN, CDR2 SYGAGS (reference sequence). The length of the CDR3 is 15 residues. Trimming took 4 bases from V and 0 from J, leaving 10 bases between them. The CDR3 bases that were read are TGTGCCAGCGGTCCTCGGACATTTTCCAACGAAAGATTATTT. It encodes CASGPRTFSNERLF. The CDR3 in full is CASGPRTFSNERLFF.

A remark on this clone: Here the gene names and germline are mouse. The read is 1 residue too short to cover the CDR3 end, so that end is filled in from the germline J gene. The chain joins TRBV26 to TRBJ1-1, with D unclear. The CDR3 extends over 13 amino acids. V lost 2 bases and J lost 1, with 5 bases in between. In germline, CDR1 is KGHPV, CDR2 FQNQEV (reference sequence). The CDR3 loop is CASSLIRNTEVFF. The CDR3 DNA, read in part, is TGTGCCAGCAGTCTGATCAGAAACACAGAAGTCTTC.

The table lists this clone with a few counts. Genes and germline come from the mouse. The read terminates 1 residue ahead of where the CDR3 ends, so the germline J gene completes it. The chain combines TRBV26 with TRBJ2-5; 7 bases are shared with TRBD2. Germline trimming cut 5 bases from V and 2 bases from J; bases unmatched to any gene: 1. The CDR3 is made up of 13 amino acids. Germline loops: CDR1 KGHPV, CDR2 FQNQEV (reference sequence). Here the CDR3 reads CASSGGGQDTQYF. Partial CDR3 DNA: TGTGCCAGCAGTGGGGGGGGCCAAGACACCCAGTAC. Full variable domain (outside the CDR3, taken from reference TRBV26 and TRBJ2-5): NSKVIQTPRYLVKGQGQKAKMRCIPEKGHPVVFWYQQNKNNEFKFLINFQNQEVLQQIDMTEKRFSAECPSNSPCSLEIQSSEAGDSALYLCASSGGGQDTQYFGPGTRLLVL.

Points on this clone: The gene names given are mouse names. The CDR3 bases that were read are TGTGCCTGGAGTCTACAGGACTGGGGGGAACAGTAC. As protein: CAWSLQDWGEQY. The CDR3, in full, reads CAWSLQDWGEQYF. This rearrangement joins TRBV31 to TRBJ2-7; 10 nucleotides match TRBD2. The read gets to within 1 residue of the CDR3 end, and the germline J gene fills in the rest. This CDR3 is built from 13 residues. The ends lost 0 bases at V and 7 bases at J; junction bases unmatched: 3. Per the germline V gene, CDR1 is GKSSPN and CDR2 is SITVG. The full variable domain, with the rest looked up from reference TRBV31 and TRBJ2-7, is AQTIHQWPVAEIKAVGSPLSLGCTIKGKSSPNLYWYWQATGGTLQQLFYSITVGQVESVVQLNLSASRPKDDQFILSTEKLLLSHSGFYLCAWSLQDWGEQYFGPGTRLTVL.